This passage covers 29 T cell receptor beta chains from one sample sequenced in a study of blood T cell repertoires in COVID-19. Profiled with immunoSEQ multiplex PCR; TCRdb holds only in-frame clones, not every one. The sample has roughly 200,000 clones, about 85% seen once. The sample taken for sequencing was peripheral blood. These receptors were obtained from a woman under 30 who had recovered from COVID-19.

The chain carries TRBV30 and TRBJ1-4; tentative D call: TRBD1 (6 bases). The CDR3 is 14 amino acids. CDR1 is GTSNPN, CDR2 SVGIG, per germline (reference sequence). V lost 8 bases, J lost 4 bases, and 17 bases lay in between. DNA of the CDR3: TGTGCCGGACTCCGGACAGATATTAATGAAAAACTGTTTTTT. This codes for CAGLRTDINEKLFF.

The V and J genes are TRBV27 and TRBJ2-1, with a weak D call TRBD1 (7 bases). From germline, CDR1 is MNHEY and CDR2 SMNVEV (reference sequence). V shed 4 bases and J shed 0 bases, with 13 bases lying between them. The CDR3 sequence is 16 residues long. In DNA, the CDR3 is TGTGCCAGCAGTTCCAGGGGGGCGAGCTCCTACAATGAGCAGTTCTTC. This gives the protein CASSSRGASSYNEQFF.

The chain joins TRBV27 to TRBJ2-2, with D perhaps matching TRBD2 (7 bases). The CDR3 has 16 amino acids. Trimming removed 1 base at V and 0 bases at J, with 9 bases between. Germline loops: CDR1 MNHEY, CDR2 SMNVEV (reference sequence). The CDR3 DNA reads as TGTGCCAGCAGTTTATACGGGGGGCCGAACACCGGGGAGCTGTTTTTT. As protein: CASSLYGGPNTGELFF.

The rearrangement uses TRBV10-1 and TRBJ2-7, with D hard to call. Between the trimmed V and J ends, which lost 6 bases and 1 base, there was a span of 10 bases. In germline, CDR1 is WNHNN, CDR2 SYGVQD (reference sequence). There are 13 residues in the CDR3. The CDR3 coding sequence is TGCGCCAGCAGCGGTAGAGAGTCCTACGAGCAGTACTTC. Translated: CASSGRESYEQYF.

This chain joins TRBV10-2 and TRBJ2-5, with TRBD2 as a possible D gene (6 bases). In germline, CDR1 is WSHSY, CDR2 SAAADI. V lost 4 bases to trimming and J lost 7 bases, with 13 bases between them. The CDR3 consists of 13 residues. The CDR3 sequence: CASSGLVRGTQYF. CDR3 nucleotide sequence: TGCGCCAGCAGTGGACTAGTGAGGGGGACCCAGTACTTC.

This rearrangement joins TRBV7-9 to TRBJ2-5, with 7 bases aligning to TRBD2. J gave up 0 bases and V 5 bases, and 9 bases lay outside the gene matches. Germline V gene data show CDR1 as SEHNR and CDR2 as FQNEAQ (reference sequence). The CDR3 spans 16 residues. Here the CDR3 reads CASSRSAGPYQETQYF. The CDR3 DNA reads as TGTGCCAGCAGCCGGTCAGCGGGACCGTACCAAGAGACCCAGTACTTC.

The CDR3 protein is CASSEWTGGANGYTF. The CDR3 bases are TGTGCCAGCAGTGAATGGACAGGGGGCGCAAATGGCTACACCTTC. The gene calls are TRBV25-1 and TRBJ1-2; 11 bases are a match to TRBD1. In germline, CDR1 is MGHDK, CDR2 SYGVNS. V trimming: 1 base; J trimming: 6 bases; junction bases outside the gene matches: 4. The CDR3 runs 15 residues.

This chain links TRBV18 with TRBJ1-1; D perhaps matches TRBD1 (5 bases). The germline gives CDR1 KGHSH, CDR2 LQKENI. This CDR3 is built from 13 residues. Trimming took off 3 bases at V and 3 bases at J, with 8 bases between the two ends. DNA of the CDR3: TGTGCCAGCTCACCGTTAGGGGACACTGAAGCTTTCTTT. Translated: CASSPLGDTEAFF.

This clone was seen only a few times. The chain couples TRBV25-1 to TRBJ2-4; TRBD1 matches 8 bases. The J segment lost 14 bases and the V segment lost 3 bases, leaving 9 bases of the junction unmatched. The CDR3 runs to 13 residues. The germline V gene has CDR1 MGHDK and CDR2 SYGVNS. CDR3 sequence: CASSDPLYRGKYF. In nucleotides, the CDR3 is TGTGCCAGCAGTGACCCTTTATACAGGGGGAAGTACTTC.

V and J are TRBV19 and TRBJ1-6, with 7 nucleotides matching TRBD1. Germline CDR1 LNHDA, CDR2 SQIVND (reference sequence). Germline trimming cut 3 bases from V and 10 bases from J; bases unmatched to any gene: 12. The CDR3 spans 16 residues. CDR3 DNA sequence: TGTGCCAGTAGTATCAACGCCAGGGGGTTCGGGTCACCCCTCCACTTT. It codes for CASSINARGFGSPLHF. Filled out from reference TRBV19 and TRBJ1-6, the complete variable domain reads DGGITQSPKYLFRKEGQNVTLSCEQNLNHDAMYWYRQDPGQGLRLIYYSQIVNDFQKGDIAEGYSVSREKKESFPLTVTSAQKNPTAFYLCASSINARGFGSPLHFGNGTRLTVT.

V gene TRBV13 combines with J gene TRBJ2-1; D is perhaps TRBD1 (6 bases). The CDR3 is 17 amino acids. V was shortened by 0 bases and J by 4 bases, with 16 bases between the two germline ends. The V gene's germline CDR1 is PRHDT and CDR2 FYEKMQ (reference sequence). CDR3 sequence reads: CASSLGLGAIPYNEQFF. The CDR3 nucleotides are TGTGCCAGCAGCTTAGGCCTGGGGGCGATCCCTTACAATGAGCAGTTCTTC.

The chain joins TRBV6-5 to TRBJ2-1; a weak D match, TRBD2 (6 bases). Germline assignment: CDR1 MNHEY and CDR2 SVGAGI. Trimming removed 10 bases from V and 3 bases from J, with 19 bases in between. This CDR3 has 15 residues. CDR3 amino acids: CATSTTGTLYNEQFF. The CDR3 coding sequence is TGTGCCACCAGCACTACCGGGACTCTCTACAATGAGCAGTTCTTC.

The chain employs TRBV10-1 and TRBJ2-3; 11 nucleotides align to TRBD2. The CDR3 is made up of 15 amino acids. J was trimmed by 4 bases and V by 6 bases; bases with no gene match: 6. From germline, CDR1 is WNHNN and CDR2 SYGVQD (reference sequence). CDR3 DNA sequence: TGCGCCAGCAGACGAACTAGCGGGGGCCCAGATACGCAGTATTTT. Its protein product is CASRRTSGGPDTQYF.

This chain connects TRBV18 to TRBJ1-2; weak D call: TRBD1 (5 bases). The ends were cut back, 3 bases at V and 4 bases at J, with 9 bases in the middle. Looked up from germline, CDR1 is KGHSH and CDR2 is LQKENI. The CDR3 runs 13 residues. DNA of the CDR3: TGTGCCAGCTCACCGACAGATCTCTATGGCTACACCTTC. It encodes CASSPTDLYGYTF. The whole variable domain, remainder taken from reference TRBV18 and TRBJ1-2, is NAGVMQNPRHLVRRRGQEARLRCSPMKGHSHVYWYRQLPEEGLKFMVYLQKENIIDESGMPKERFSAEFPKEGPSILRIQQVVRGDSAAYFCASSPTDLYGYTFGSGTRLTVV.

This clone was recorded only once. This rearrangement joins TRBV9 to TRBJ2-1; D gene uncertain. V lost 8 bases, J lost 0 bases, and 9 bases lay in between. In germline, CDR1 is SGDLS, CDR2 YYNGEE. This CDR3 comprises 13 residues. The CDR3 DNA follows: TGTGCCAGTAGTCTTAGCTCCTACAATGAGCAGTTCTTC. Encoded protein: CASSLSSYNEQFF.

This chain joins TRBV4-1 and TRBJ1-4, with D unresolved. Germline V lookup: CDR1 MGHRA, CDR2 YSYEKL. The CDR3 runs to 14 residues. V was trimmed by 1 base and J by 5 bases, leaving 8 bases between them. The CDR3 DNA follows: TGCGCCAGCAGCCAAGGGCAGGAAAATGAAAAACTGTTTTTT. Encoded protein: CASSQGQENEKLFF.

V is TRBV5-1 and J is TRBJ2-3; weak D call: TRBD1 (5 bases). V lost 0 bases, J lost 6 bases, and 17 bases lay in between. CDR1 is SGHRS, CDR2 YFSETQ, per germline. This CDR3 comprises 16 residues. CDR3 residues: CASSLEKGRDGDTQYF. CDR3 DNA sequence: TGCGCCAGCAGCTTGGAAAAGGGCAGGGATGGGGATACGCAGTATTTT.

This sequence joins TRBV5-1 and TRBJ2-1; D may be TRBD2 (7 bases). Between the trimmed V and J ends, which lost 4 bases and 4 bases, there was a span of 18 bases. The CDR3 runs to 16 residues. Germline V gene sequence: CDR1 SGHRS, CDR2 YFSETQ. The CDR3 reads CASSPLGSGTYNEQFF. In DNA, the CDR3 is TGCGCCAGCAGCCCCCTCGGAAGCGGGACATACAATGAGCAGTTCTTC. Full variable domain (outside the CDR3, taken from reference TRBV5-1 and TRBJ2-1): KAGVTQTPRYLIKTRGQQVTLSCSPISGHRSVSWYQQTPGQGLQFLFEYFSETQRNKGNFPGRFSGRQFSNSRSEMNVSTLELGDSALYLCASSPLGSGTYNEQFFGPGTRLTVL.

This chain connects TRBV9 to TRBJ2-3; tentative D call: TRBD2 (5 bases). CDR1 SGDLS and CDR2 YYNGEE come from the germline V gene. Trimming cost V 3 bases and J 1 base, with 12 bases left between them. This CDR3 has 15 residues. The CDR3 nucleotides read TGTGCCAGCAGCGGAGGGAGTATCGGCACAGATACGCAGTATTTT. Protein product: CASSGGSIGTDTQYF.

This clone was observed many times. The chain carries TRBV4-3 and TRBJ2-6; D gene ambiguous. The CDR3 has 16 residues. Germline V CDR1 and CDR2: LGHNA, YSLEER. V lost 0 bases and J 0 bases, leaving 6 bases between the germline ends. CDR3: CASSQDSLSGANVLTF. CDR3 nucleotides: TGCGCCAGCAGCCAAGATAGTCTCTCTGGGGCCAACGTCCTGACTTTC.

This chain links TRBV6-5 with TRBJ2-7; no firm D call. Trimming shortened V by 0 bases and J by 2 bases, and 11 bases separated the two germline ends. CDR1 is MNHEY, CDR2 SVGAGI, per germline. The CDR3 contains 15 residues. The CDR3 DNA reads as TGTGCCAGCAGTTACTCGGCCAGGATGACCTACGAGCAGTACTTC. Protein: CASSYSARMTYEQYF.

This chain links TRBV4-3 with TRBJ2-3, with 9 bases that match TRBD2. V lost 9 bases, J lost 3 bases, and 4 bases stayed unmatched. There are 13 residues in the CDR3. In germline, CDR1 is LGHNA, CDR2 YSLEER. The CDR3 DNA follows: TGCGCCAGTAGCGGGAGTATGACAGATACGCAGTATTTT. Encoded protein: CASSGSMTDTQYF.

The chain uses TRBV27 and TRBJ2-1; 11 bases fit TRBD1. The CDR3 is 17 residues long. Germline assignment: CDR1 MNHEY and CDR2 SMNVEV (reference sequence). Trimming removed 0 bases from V and 7 bases from J; junction bases left unmatched: 8. This CDR3 reads CASSLSGTGTGGNEQFF. The DNA for the CDR3 is TGTGCCAGCAGTTTATCAGGCACCGGGACAGGGGGGAATGAGCAGTTCTTC.

This chain joins TRBV7-6 and TRBJ2-3; D is possibly TRBD1 (6 bases). V dropped 4 bases and J dropped 5 bases, with 16 bases sitting between them. This CDR3 has 15 amino acids. CDR1 SGHVS and CDR2 FNYEAQ come from the germline V gene. The CDR3 coding sequence is TGTGCCAGCAGCTCCAAGGGACAAGGACGAGATACGCAGTATTTT. It encodes CASSSKGQGRDTQYF. The variable domain in full, with the rest retrieved from reference TRBV7-6 and TRBJ2-3, is GAGVSQSPRYKVTKRGQDVALRCDPISGHVSLYWYRQALGQGPEFLTYFNYEAQQDKSGLPNDRFSAERPEGSISTLTIQRTEQRDSAMYRCASSSKGQGRDTQYFGPGTRLTVL.

This chain joins TRBV7-2 and TRBJ2-1; 7 bases are a match to TRBD2. J was trimmed by 6 bases and V by 3 bases; bases with no gene match: 8. CDR3 size: 15 residues. Per germline, CDR1 SGHTA and CDR2 FQGNSA. The CDR3 nucleotides read TGTGCCAGCAGCTTCGCGGGAGTAGGGATCAATGAGCAGTTCTTC. Translating gives CASSFAGVGINEQFF.

This clone was counted a few times. V is TRBV2 and J is TRBJ2-7; TRBD1 matches 7 bases. Germline-derived CDR1 and CDR2 are SNHLY and FYNNEI. V gave up 4 bases and J gave up 6 bases; unmatched junction bases: 6. The CDR3 sequence is 13 residues long. The CDR3 loop reads CASSVTGELEQYF. The CDR3 DNA follows: TGTGCCAGCAGTGTCACAGGGGAGCTCGAGCAGTACTTC.

The chain joins TRBV6-5 to TRBJ2-3; 11 nucleotides agree with TRBD2. With 7 bases clipped from V and 5 bases from J, the junction kept 5 bases outside the gene matches. Germline-derived CDR1 and CDR2 are MNHEY and SVGAGI. The CDR3 consists of 14 residues. For the CDR3, the DNA is TGTGCCAGCATGTTAGCGGGAGGGGTAGATACGCAGTATTTT. Protein product: CASMLAGGVDTQYF.

The chain has TRBV12-5 and TRBJ1-2; possibly TRBD1 for D (5 bases). CDR1 LGHNT and CDR2 FRNRAP come from the germline V gene. The CDR3 is made up of 17 amino acids. Trimming shortened V by 1 base and J by 2 bases, and 17 bases separated the two germline ends. Here the CDR3 reads CASGLDPGGSLNYGYTF. The CDR3, as DNA: TGTGCTAGTGGTTTGGATCCGGGGGGGTCGTTGAACTATGGCTACACCTTC.

J is TRBJ1-2 and V is TRBV19; TRBD1 matches at 7 bases. V trimming: 3 bases; J trimming: 5 bases; junction bases outside the gene matches: 12. The CDR3 length is 16 residues. Looked up from germline, CDR1 is LNHDA and CDR2 is SQIVND (reference sequence). The CDR3 protein is CASSMAGTELGYGYTF. CDR3 in DNA: TGTGCCAGTAGTATGGCCGGGACAGAATTAGGGTATGGCTACACCTTC.